The 7 T cell receptor beta chains listed next were all sequenced from one sample in a study of blood T cell repertoires in COVID-19. TCRdb's copy holds only in-frame clones and misses some; the assay was immunoSEQ multiplex PCR. The sample holds some 150,000 clones, around 87% seen once. Material: peripheral blood. The source is a man over 45 with active COVID-19.

The chain recombines TRBV2 with TRBJ2-2, with D uncertain. This CDR3 is built from 14 residues. Trimming took off 3 bases at V and 5 bases at J, with 10 bases between the two ends. Germline CDR1 is SNHLY and CDR2 is FYNNEI. The CDR3 DNA reads TGTGCCAGCAGTGAGTCGACTGCTACCGGGGAGCTGTTTTTT. Translated: CASSESTATGELFF.

This chain uses TRBV6-5 with TRBJ2-3, with 11 bases aligning to TRBD1. The germline gives CDR1 MNHEY, CDR2 SVGAGI. The CDR3 length is 14 residues. The CDR3 reads CAAGQGASTDTQYF. CDR3 bases: TGTGCTGCCGGACAGGGGGCTAGCACAGATACGCAGTATTTT.

V gene TRBV10-3 combines with J gene TRBJ1-1; D gene uncertain. CDR3 length equals 14 residues. CDR1 is ENHRY, CDR2 SYGVKD, per germline. Trimming pared 4 bases from V and 2 bases from J, leaving 11 bases between. CDR3: CAISGGITNTEAFF. CDR3 coding DNA: TGTGCCATCAGTGGAGGGATAACAAACACTGAAGCTTTCTTT.

The J gene is TRBJ2-2, the V gene TRBV10-3, with a weak D call TRBD2 (6 bases). Germline assignment: CDR1 ENHRY and CDR2 SYGVKD. The CDR3 sequence is 16 residues long. The chain's CDR3 is CATRTGRESNTGELFF. The CDR3 region has the DNA TGTGCTACAAGAACCGGTCGGGAGTCGAACACCGGGGAGCTGTTTTTT.

V is TRBV6-5 and J is TRBJ2-7, with D tentatively TRBD1 (6 bases). The length of the CDR3 is 14 residues. V lost 10 bases and J lost 2, with 18 bases in between. Germline V lookup: CDR1 MNHEY, CDR2 SVGAGI. The CDR3 protein is CAISIGTPTYEQYF. Here the CDR3 DNA reads TGTGCCATCTCAATAGGGACACCTACCTACGAGCAGTACTTC.

This chain connects TRBV27 to TRBJ1-6, with 12 bases fitting TRBD1. The CDR3 is 15 amino acids. Germline V gives CDR1 MNHEY, CDR2 SMNVEV (reference sequence). V shed 5 bases and J 7 bases; nucleotides not matched to a gene: 3. The CDR3 region has the DNA TGTGCCAGCAGTCCGGGACAGGGGGCGAATTCACCCCTCCACTTT. Its protein is CASSPGQGANSPLHF.

The V gene is TRBV11-2, the J gene TRBJ2-5, with a weak D call TRBD2 (5 bases). This CDR3 region has 14 residues. CDR1 is SGHAT, CDR2 FQNNGV, per germline. The V and J ends lost 1 base and 13 bases respectively, with 19 bases between them. The DNA for the CDR3 is TGTGCCAGCAGCTTAGCCCCGAGGCGGCCCCGGGGGTACTTC. Translation: CASSLAPRRPRGYF. The complete variable domain, with remaining parts taken from reference TRBV11-2 and TRBJ2-5, reads EAGVAQSPRYKIIEKRQSVAFWCNPISGHATLYWYQQILGQGPKLLIQFQNNGVVDDSQLPKDRFSAERLKGVDSTLKIQPAKLEDSAVYLCASSLAPRRPRGYFGPGTRLLVL.